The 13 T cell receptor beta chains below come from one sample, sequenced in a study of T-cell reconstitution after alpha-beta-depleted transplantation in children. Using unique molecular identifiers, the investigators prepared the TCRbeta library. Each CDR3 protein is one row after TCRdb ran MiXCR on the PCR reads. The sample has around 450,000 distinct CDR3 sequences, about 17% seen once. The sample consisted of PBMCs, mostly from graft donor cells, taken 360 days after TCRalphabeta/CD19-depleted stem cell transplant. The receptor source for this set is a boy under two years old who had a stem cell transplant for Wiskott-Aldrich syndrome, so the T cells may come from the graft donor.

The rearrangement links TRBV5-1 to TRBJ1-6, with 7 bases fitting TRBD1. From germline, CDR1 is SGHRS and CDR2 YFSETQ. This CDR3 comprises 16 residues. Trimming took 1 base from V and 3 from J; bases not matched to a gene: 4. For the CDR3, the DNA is TGCGCCAGCAGCTTGCAGGGACAGCTCTATAATTCACCCCTCCACTTT. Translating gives CASSLQGQLYNSPLHF.

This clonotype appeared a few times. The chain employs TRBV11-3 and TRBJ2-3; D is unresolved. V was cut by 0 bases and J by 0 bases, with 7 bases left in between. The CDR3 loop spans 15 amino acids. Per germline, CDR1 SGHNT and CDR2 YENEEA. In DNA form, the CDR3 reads TGTGCCAGCAGCTTAGAAGGGCCAAGCACAGATACGCAGTATTTT. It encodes CASSLEGPSTDTQYF.

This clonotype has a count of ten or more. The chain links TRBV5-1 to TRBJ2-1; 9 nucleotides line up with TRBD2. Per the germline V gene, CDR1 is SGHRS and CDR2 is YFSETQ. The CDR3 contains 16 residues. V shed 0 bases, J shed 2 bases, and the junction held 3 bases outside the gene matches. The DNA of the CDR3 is TGCGCCAGCAGCTTGGGCGGGGGGGAAGCCTACAATGAGCAGTTCTTC. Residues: CASSLGGGEAYNEQFF.

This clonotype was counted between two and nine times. CDR3 in amino acids: CASSHLGGANYGYTF. CDR3 DNA: TGTGCCAGCAGCCACCTCGGTGGGGCTAACTATGGCTACACCTTC. The chain uses TRBV7-9 and TRBJ1-2; D is unclear. V lost 5 bases, J lost 0 bases, and 13 bases lay in between. In germline, CDR1 is SEHNR, CDR2 FQNEAQ (reference sequence). This CDR3 spans 15 amino acids.

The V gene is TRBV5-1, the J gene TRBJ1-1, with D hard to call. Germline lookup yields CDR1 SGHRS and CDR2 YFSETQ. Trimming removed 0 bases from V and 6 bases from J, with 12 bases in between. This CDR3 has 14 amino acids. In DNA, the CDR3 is TGCGCCAGCAGCTTGGACCCTGGAGGCGCTGAAGCTTTCTTT. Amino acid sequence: CASSLDPGGAEAFF.

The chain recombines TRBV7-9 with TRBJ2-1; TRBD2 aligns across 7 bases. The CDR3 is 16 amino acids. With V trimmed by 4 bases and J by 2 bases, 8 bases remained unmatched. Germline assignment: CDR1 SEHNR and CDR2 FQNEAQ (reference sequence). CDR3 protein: CASSWAGVPAYNEQFF. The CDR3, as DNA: TGTGCCAGCAGCTGGGCGGGAGTGCCGGCCTACAATGAGCAGTTCTTC.

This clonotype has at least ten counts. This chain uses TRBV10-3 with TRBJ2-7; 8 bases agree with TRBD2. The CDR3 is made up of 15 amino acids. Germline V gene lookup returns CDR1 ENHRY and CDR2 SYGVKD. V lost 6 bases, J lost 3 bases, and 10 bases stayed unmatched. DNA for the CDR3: TGTGCCATCAGGAAAGAATCCGGGGGGGGCTACGAGCAGTACTTC. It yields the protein CAIRKESGGGYEQYF.

The CDR3 DNA reads TGTGCCAGCAGTTACCCCGAGCTGGGGACCCAGTACTTC. It yields the protein CASSYPELGTQYF. V gene TRBV6-5 combines with J gene TRBJ2-5; no reliable D call. The CDR3 is 13 residues long. Germline CDR1 and CDR2: MNHEY and SVGAGI. Trimming took off 2 bases at V and 7 bases at J, with 11 bases between the two ends.

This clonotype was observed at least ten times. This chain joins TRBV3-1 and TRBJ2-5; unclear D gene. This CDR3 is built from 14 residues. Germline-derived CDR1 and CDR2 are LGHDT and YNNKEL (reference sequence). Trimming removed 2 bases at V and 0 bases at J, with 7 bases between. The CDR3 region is CASSQLDYQETQYF. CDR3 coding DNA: TGTGCCAGCAGCCAACTCGACTACCAAGAGACCCAGTACTTC.

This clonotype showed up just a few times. The DNA for the CDR3 is TGTGCTAGTGGCCCGGGACTAGCGGGGCTCAATGAGCAGTTCTTC. Translated, it gives CASGPGLAGLNEQFF. The chain recombines TRBV12-5 with TRBJ2-1; 13 bases fit TRBD2. The CDR3 runs to 15 residues. Unmatched junction bases numbered 5, after V lost 6 bases and J lost 6 bases. Germline CDR1 and CDR2: LGHNT and FRNRAP.

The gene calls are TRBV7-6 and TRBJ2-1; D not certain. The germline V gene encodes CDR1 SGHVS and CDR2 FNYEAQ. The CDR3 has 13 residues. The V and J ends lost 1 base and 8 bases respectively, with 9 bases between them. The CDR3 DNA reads TGTGCCAGCAGCTTAGTTGATTCGTATGAGCAGTTCTTC. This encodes CASSLVDSYEQFF.

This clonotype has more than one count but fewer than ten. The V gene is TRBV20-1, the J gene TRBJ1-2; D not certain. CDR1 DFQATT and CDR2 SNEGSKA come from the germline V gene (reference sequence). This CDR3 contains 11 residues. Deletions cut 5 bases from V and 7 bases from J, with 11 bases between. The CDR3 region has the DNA TGCAGTGCTTCGAGGCGGGGTGGCTACACCTTC. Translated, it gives CSASRRGGYTF.

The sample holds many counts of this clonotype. The CDR3 is CASSPIGPQNTEAFF. CDR3 nucleotide sequence: TGTGCCAGCAGTCCTATAGGACCGCAAAACACTGAAGCTTTCTTT. The chain joins TRBV28 to TRBJ1-1; D is unclear. This CDR3 spans 15 amino acids. Trimming cost V 5 bases and J 2 bases, with 15 bases left between them. Germline values: CDR1 MDHEN, CDR2 SYDVKM.